The clone carrying this T cell receptor beta chain was counted a few times. The data originate from a study of tumor-infiltrating lymphocytes in primary liver carcinoma. Study information: Participating patients were men and women between 30 and 69 years old.

The germline V gene has CDR1 LNHDA and CDR2 SQIVND (reference sequence). This CDR3 spans 15 amino acids. The V gene lost 4 bases and the J gene lost 0 bases, with 7 bases spanning the gap. RNA was extracted from whole blood without cell sorting, alongside germline DNA. Total RNA amounting to around 530 ng was the source from which TCR beta cDNA was made with a constant-region primer. Slightly modified ARM-PCR, run as three nested multiplex PCR rounds, produced the TCR beta libraries. Primers for the first two PCR rounds were TRBV1-TRBV30 forward primers and a C-beta reverse primer (approximately 10 cycles per round). TCRdb used MiXCR to reprocess the multiplex PCR reads, holding one entry per CDR3 protein. Of about 200,000 distinct CDR3 sequences detected, approximately 64% appear once; the ten largest clones hold roughly 6.4%.

The chain has TRBV19 and TRBJ2-6; D is ambiguous. Sequencing was carried out using peripheral blood. The receptor was isolated from a woman aged 55 to 70 with primary liver carcinoma and hepatitis B virus infection. The CDR3 is CASSRQSSGANVLTF. The CDR3 DNA reads TGTGCCAGTAGTAGGCAGAGCTCTGGGGCCAACGTCCTGACTTTC.